The following is a TCR beta chain sequence with its context. TCRdb recomputed calls from the reads with MiXCR, one row per CDR3 protein. The table has approximately 500,000 distinct CDR3 sequences, 26% seen once. The sample belongs to a study of T cell repertoires in cytomegalovirus infection. The CDR3 is 14 residues long. V dropped 3 bases and J dropped 7 bases, with 15 bases sitting between them. CDR1 and CDR2 (germline): MNHNS, SASEGT. Source material: PBMCs. This TCR was recovered from a human donor in good health (CMV status not recorded). Some clones in this sample may be carry-over from other donors' samples. The chain carries TRBV6-1 and TRBJ1-2, with D maybe TRBD1 (5 bases). The CDR3 DNA follows: TGTGCCAGCAGTGAGGGGGTACAGCTGCTTGGCTACACCTTC. The encoded protein is CASSEGVQLLGYTF.